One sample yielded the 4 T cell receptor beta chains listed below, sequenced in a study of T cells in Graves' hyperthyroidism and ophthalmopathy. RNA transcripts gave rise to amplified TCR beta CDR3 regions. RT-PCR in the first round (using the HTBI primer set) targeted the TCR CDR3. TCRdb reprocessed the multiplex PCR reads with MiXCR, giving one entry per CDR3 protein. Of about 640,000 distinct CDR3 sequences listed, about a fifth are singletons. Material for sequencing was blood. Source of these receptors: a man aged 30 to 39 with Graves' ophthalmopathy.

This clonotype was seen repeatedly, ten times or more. This CDR3 is CAIGNQSSYEQYF. CDR3 coding DNA: TGTGCCATCGGGAACCAGAGCTCCTACGAGCAGTACTTC. The gene calls are TRBV10-3 and TRBJ2-7; D is undetermined. Trimming pared 8 bases from V and 0 bases from J, leaving 11 bases between. The CDR3 has 13 amino acids. Looked up from germline, CDR1 is ENHRY and CDR2 is SYGVKD.

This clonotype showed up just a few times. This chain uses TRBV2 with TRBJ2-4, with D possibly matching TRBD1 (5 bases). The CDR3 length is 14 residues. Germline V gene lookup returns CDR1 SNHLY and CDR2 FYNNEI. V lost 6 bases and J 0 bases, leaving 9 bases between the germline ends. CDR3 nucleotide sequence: TGTGCCAGCAGGACAGTTTTAGCCAAAAACATTCAGTACTTC. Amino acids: CASRTVLAKNIQYF. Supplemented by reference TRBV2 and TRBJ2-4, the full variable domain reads EPEVTQTPSHQVTQMGQEVILRCVPISNHLYFYWYRQILGQKVEFLVSFYNNEISEKSEIFDDQFSVERPDGSNFTLKIRSTKLEDSAMYFCASRTVLAKNIQYFGAGTRLSVL.

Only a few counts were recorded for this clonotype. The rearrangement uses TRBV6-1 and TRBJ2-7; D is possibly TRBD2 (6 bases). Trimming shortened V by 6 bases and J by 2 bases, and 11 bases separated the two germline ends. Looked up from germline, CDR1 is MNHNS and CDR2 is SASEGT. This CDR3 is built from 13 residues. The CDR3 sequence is CASSLARPYEQYF. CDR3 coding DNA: TGTGCCAGCAGCCTAGCGCGACCCTACGAGCAGTACTTC.

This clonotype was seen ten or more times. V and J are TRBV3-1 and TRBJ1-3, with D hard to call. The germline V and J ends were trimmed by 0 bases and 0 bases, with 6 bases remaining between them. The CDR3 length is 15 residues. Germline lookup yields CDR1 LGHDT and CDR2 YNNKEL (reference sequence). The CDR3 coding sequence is TGTGCCAGCAGCCAAGATCAAAACTCTGGAAACACCATATATTTT. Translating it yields CASSQDQNSGNTIYF. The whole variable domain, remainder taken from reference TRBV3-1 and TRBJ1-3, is DTAVSQTPKYLVTQMGNDKSIKCEQNLGHDTMYWYKQDSKKFLKIMFSYNNKELIINETVPNRFSPKSPDKAHLNLHINSLELGDSAVYFCASSQDQNSGNTIYFGEGSWLTVV.